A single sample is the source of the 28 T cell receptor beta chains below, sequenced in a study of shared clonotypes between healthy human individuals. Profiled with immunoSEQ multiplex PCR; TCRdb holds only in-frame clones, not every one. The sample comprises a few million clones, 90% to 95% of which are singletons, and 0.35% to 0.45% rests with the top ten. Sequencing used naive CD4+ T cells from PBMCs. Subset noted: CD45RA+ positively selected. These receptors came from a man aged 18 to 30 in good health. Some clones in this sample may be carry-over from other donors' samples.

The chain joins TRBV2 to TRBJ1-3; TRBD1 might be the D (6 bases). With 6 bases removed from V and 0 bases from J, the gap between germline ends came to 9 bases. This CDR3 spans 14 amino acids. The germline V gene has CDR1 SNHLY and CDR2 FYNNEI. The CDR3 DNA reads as TGTGCCAGCAGAGGGGACACCTCTGGAAACACCATATATTTT. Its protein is CASRGDTSGNTIYF.

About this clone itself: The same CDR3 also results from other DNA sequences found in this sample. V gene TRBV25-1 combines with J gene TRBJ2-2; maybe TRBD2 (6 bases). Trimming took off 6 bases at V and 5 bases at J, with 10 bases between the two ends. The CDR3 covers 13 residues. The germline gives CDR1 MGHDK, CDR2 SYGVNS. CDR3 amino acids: CASSEAGTGELFF. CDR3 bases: TGTGCCAGCAGCGAGGCGGGGACCGGGGAGCTGTTTTTT.

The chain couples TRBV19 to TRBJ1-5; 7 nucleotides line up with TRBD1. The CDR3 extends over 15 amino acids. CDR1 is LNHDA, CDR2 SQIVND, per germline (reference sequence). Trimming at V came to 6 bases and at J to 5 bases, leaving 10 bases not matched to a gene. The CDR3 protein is CASRAGGHPDQPQHF. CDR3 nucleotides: TGTGCCAGTAGGGCAGGGGGTCATCCAGATCAGCCCCAGCATTTT.

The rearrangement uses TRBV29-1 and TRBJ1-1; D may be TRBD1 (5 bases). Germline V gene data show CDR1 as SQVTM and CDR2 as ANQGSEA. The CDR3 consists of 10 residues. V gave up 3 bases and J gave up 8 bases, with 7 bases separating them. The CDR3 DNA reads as TGCAGCGTTGACAGGGCAGAAGCTTTCTTT. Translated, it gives CSVDRAEAFF.

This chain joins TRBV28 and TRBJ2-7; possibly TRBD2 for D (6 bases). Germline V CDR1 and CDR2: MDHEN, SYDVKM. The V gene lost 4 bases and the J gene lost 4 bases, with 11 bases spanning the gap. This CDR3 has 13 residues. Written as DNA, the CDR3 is TGTGCCAGCAGTTGGGGGGTGTCTTACGAGCAGTACTTC. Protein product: CASSWGVSYEQYF.

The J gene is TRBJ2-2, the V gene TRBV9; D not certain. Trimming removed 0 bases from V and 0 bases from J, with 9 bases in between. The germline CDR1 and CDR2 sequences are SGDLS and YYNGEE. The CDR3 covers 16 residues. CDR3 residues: CASSVDSLTNTGELFF. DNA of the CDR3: TGTGCCAGCAGCGTAGACAGCCTTACGAACACCGGGGAGCTGTTTTTT.

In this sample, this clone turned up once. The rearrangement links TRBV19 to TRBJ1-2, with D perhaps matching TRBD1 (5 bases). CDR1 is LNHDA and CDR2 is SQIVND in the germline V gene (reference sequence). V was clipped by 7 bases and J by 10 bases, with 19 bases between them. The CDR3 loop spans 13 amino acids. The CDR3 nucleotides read TGTGCCAGTATTATTAACGGTGGGGCCGACTACACCTTC. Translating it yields CASIINGGADYTF.

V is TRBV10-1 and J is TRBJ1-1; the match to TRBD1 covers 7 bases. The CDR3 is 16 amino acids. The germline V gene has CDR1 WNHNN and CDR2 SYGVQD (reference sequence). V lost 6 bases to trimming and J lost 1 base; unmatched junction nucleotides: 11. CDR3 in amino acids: CASSYDREGGNTEAFF. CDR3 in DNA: TGCGCCAGCAGCTACGACAGGGAGGGGGGGAACACTGAAGCTTTCTTT.

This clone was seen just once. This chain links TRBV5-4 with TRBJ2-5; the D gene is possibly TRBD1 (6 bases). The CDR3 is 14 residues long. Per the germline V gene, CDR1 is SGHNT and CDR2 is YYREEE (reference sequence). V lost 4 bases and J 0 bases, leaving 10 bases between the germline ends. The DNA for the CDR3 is TGTGCCAGCAGCGGCGGACAGAACCAAGAGACCCAGTACTTC. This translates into CASSGGQNQETQYF.

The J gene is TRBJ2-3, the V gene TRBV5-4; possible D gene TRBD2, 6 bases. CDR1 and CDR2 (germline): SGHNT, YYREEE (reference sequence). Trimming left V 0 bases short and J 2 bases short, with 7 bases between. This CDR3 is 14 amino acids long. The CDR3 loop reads CASSLVADTDTQYF. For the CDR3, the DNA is TGTGCCAGCAGCTTGGTAGCGGACACAGATACGCAGTATTTT.

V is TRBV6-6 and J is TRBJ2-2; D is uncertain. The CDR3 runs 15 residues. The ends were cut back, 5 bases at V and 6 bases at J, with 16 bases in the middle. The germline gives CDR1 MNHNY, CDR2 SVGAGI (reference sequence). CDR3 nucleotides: TGTGCCAGCAGTGAGAGGTCGTCGGGTCCCGGGGAGCTGTTTTTT. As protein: CASSERSSGPGELFF.

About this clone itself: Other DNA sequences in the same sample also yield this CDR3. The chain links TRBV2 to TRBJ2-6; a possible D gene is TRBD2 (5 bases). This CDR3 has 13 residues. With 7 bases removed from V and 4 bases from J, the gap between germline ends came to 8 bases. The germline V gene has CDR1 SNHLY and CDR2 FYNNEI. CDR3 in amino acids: CASTSSGANVLTF. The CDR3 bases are TGTGCCAGCACTAGCTCCGGGGCCAACGTCCTGACTTTC. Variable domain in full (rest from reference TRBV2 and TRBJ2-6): EPEVTQTPSHQVTQMGQEVILRCVPISNHLYFYWYRQILGQKVEFLVSFYNNEISEKSEIFDDQFSVERPDGSNFTLKIRSTKLEDSAMYFCASTSSGANVLTFGAGSRLTVL.

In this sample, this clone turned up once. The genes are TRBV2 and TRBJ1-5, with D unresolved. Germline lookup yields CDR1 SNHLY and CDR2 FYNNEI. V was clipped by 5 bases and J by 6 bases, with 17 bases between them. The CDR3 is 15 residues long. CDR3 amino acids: CASSPGPYLGQPQHF. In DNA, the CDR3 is TGTGCCAGCAGTCCCGGGCCCTATCTAGGTCAGCCCCAGCATTTT.

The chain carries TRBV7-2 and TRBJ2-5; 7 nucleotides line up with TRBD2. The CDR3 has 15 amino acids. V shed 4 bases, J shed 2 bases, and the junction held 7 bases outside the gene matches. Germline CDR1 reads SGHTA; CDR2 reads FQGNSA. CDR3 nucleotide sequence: TGTGCCAGCAGCTCCGGGGGAGGGAAGCAAGAGACCCAGTACTTC. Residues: CASSSGGGKQETQYF.

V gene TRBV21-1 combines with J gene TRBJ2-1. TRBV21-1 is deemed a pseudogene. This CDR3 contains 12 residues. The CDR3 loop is CASSKVAGEQFF. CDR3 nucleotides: TGTGCCAGCAGCAAAGTTGCCGGAGAGCAGTTCTTC.

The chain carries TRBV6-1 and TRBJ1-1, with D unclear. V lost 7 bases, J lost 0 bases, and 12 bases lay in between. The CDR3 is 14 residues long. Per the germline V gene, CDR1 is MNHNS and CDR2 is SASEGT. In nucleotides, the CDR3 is TGTGCCAGCAAAGAAGGGCCGGTGAACACTGAAGCTTTCTTT. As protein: CASKEGPVNTEAFF.

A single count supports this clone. CDR3 amino acids: CASSTGINGYEQYF. CDR3 coding DNA: TGTGCCAGCTCAACGGGGATCAATGGGTACGAGCAGTACTTC. The V and J genes are TRBV18 and TRBJ2-7; maybe TRBD2 (5 bases). Germline CDR1 KGHSH, CDR2 LQKENI. The ends were cut back, 5 bases at V and 4 bases at J, with 15 bases in the middle. CDR3 size: 14 residues.

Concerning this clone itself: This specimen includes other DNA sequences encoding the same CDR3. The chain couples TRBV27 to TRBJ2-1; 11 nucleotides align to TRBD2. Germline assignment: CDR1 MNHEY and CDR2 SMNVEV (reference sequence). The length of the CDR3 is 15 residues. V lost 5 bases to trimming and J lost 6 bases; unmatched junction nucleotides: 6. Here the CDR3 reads CASSPGLAGVNEQFF. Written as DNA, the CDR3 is TGTGCCAGCAGTCCCGGACTAGCGGGCGTCAATGAGCAGTTCTTC.

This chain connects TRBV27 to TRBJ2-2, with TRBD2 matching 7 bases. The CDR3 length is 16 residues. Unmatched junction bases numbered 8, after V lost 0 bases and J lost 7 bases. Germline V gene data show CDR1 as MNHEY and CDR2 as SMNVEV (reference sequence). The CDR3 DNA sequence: TGTGCCAGCAGTTTATCGGGCGGGAGCAGGGTCGGGGAGCTGTTTTTT. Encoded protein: CASSLSGGSRVGELFF.

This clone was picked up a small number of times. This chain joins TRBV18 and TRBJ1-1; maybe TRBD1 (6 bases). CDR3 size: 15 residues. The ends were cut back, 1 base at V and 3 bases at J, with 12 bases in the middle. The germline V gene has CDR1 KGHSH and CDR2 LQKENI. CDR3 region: CASSPLPQGYTEAFF. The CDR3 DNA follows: TGTGCCAGCTCACCACTTCCCCAGGGGTACACTGAAGCTTTCTTT.

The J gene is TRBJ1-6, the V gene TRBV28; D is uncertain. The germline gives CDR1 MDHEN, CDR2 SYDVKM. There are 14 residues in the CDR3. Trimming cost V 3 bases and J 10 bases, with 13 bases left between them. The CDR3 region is CASSFDRPRSPLHF. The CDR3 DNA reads TGTGCCAGCAGTTTTGACCGGCCGAGGTCACCCCTCCACTTT.

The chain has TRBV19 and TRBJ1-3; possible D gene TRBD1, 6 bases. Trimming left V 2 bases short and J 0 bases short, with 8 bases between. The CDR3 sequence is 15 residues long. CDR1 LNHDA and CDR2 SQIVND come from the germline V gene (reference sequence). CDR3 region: CASSIQGYSGNTIYF. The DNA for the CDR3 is TGTGCCAGTAGTATACAGGGGTACTCTGGAAACACCATATATTTT.

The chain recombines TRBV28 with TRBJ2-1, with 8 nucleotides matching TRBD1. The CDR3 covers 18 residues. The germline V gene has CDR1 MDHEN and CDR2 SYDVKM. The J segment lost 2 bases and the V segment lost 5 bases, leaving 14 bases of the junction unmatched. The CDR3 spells CASSPERGRDRPYNEQFF. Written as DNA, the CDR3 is TGTGCCAGCAGTCCCGAAAGAGGCCGGGACAGGCCCTACAATGAGCAGTTCTTC. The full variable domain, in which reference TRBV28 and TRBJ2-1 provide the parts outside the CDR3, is DVKVTQSSRYLVKRTGEKVFLECVQDMDHENMFWYRQDPGLGLRLIYFSYDVKMKEKGDIPEGYSVSREKKERFSLILESASTNQTSMYLCASSPERGRDRPYNEQFFGPGTRLTVL.

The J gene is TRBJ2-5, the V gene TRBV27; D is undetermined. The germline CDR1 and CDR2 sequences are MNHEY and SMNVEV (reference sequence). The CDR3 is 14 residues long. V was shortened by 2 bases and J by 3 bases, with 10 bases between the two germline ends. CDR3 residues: CASSLRRREETQYF. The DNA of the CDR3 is TGTGCCAGCAGTTTACGGCGAAGGGAAGAGACCCAGTACTTC.

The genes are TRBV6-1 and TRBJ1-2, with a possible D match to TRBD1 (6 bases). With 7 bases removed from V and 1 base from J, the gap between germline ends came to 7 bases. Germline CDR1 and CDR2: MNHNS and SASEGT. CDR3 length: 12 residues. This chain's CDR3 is CASKGVNYGYTF. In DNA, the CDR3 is TGTGCCAGCAAGGGGGTTAACTATGGCTACACCTTC.

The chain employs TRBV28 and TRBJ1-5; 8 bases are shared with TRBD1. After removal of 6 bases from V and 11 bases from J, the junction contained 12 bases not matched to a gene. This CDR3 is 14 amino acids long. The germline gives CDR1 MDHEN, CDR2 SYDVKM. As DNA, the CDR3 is TGTGCCAGCAGGTTGACAGGGGAATTTTCAGCCCAGCATTTT. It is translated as CASRLTGEFSAQHF.

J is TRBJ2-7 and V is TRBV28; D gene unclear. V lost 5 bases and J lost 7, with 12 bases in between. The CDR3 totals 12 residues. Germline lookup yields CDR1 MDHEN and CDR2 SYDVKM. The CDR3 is CASSAGQLEQYF. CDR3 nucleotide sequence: TGTGCCAGCAGTGCCGGTCAGCTGGAGCAGTACTTC. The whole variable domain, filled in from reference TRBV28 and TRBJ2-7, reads DVKVTQSSRYLVKRTGEKVFLECVQDMDHENMFWYRQDPGLGLRLIYFSYDVKMKEKGDIPEGYSVSREKKERFSLILESASTNQTSMYLCASSAGQLEQYFGPGTRLTVT.

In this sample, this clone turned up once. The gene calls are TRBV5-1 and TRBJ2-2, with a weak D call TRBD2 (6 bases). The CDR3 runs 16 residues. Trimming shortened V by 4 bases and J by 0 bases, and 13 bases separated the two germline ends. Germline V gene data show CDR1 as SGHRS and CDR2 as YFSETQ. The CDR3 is CASSRTGTPNTGELFF. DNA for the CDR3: TGCGCCAGCAGCAGAACCGGGACTCCGAACACCGGGGAGCTGTTTTTT.